The 30 T cell receptor beta chains below were found in one sample sequenced in a study of cytomegalovirus exposure and HLA in healthy donors. PCR involved 60 Vbeta and 13 Jbeta primers. Sequencing used immunoSEQ multiplex PCR; TCRdb keeps in-frame clones, though not all of them. This repertoire shows over 75,000 clones, roughly three quarters found once; its top ten account for about 0.79%. The sequenced sample was PBMCs. All receptors come from an older woman in good health and CMV-seronegative.

This clone appeared a few times. V is TRBV6-1 and J is TRBJ1-5; the match to TRBD1 covers 9 bases. The J segment lost 7 bases and the V segment lost 10 bases, leaving 2 bases of the junction unmatched. The CDR3 consists of 11 residues. Germline assignment: CDR1 MNHNS and CDR2 SASEGT. The CDR3 reads CAMGQGQPQHF. CDR3 bases: TGTGCCATGGGACAGGGCCAGCCCCAGCATTTT.

V gene TRBV6-6 combines with J gene TRBJ2-3; D might be TRBD1 (5 bases). The germline V gene encodes CDR1 MNHNY and CDR2 SVGAGI (reference sequence). CDR3 size: 13 residues. The ends were cut back, 0 bases at V and 6 bases at J, with 7 bases in the middle. CDR3 nucleotide sequence: TGTGCCAGCAGTTACTCGGCAGGGGATACGCAGTATTTT. This codes for CASSYSAGDTQYF.

This chain joins TRBV29-1 and TRBJ2-3; a possible D gene is TRBD2 (5 bases). Trimming cost V 7 bases and J 0 bases, with 14 bases left between them. Germline V gene sequence: CDR1 SQVTM, CDR2 ANQGSEA. The CDR3 spans 14 residues. CDR3 residues: CSAGGLVSTDTQYF. The CDR3 DNA follows: TGCAGCGCAGGAGGACTGGTTAGCACAGATACGCAGTATTTT.

This clone was seen a handful of times. The chain employs TRBV30 and TRBJ2-2; TRBD1 is a possible D gene (5 bases). Trimming left V 4 bases short and J 3 bases short, with 12 bases between. CDR1 GTSNPN and CDR2 SVGIG come from the germline V gene (reference sequence). The CDR3 loop spans 14 amino acids. This CDR3 is CAWTRAEYTGELFF. DNA for the CDR3: TGTGCCTGGACCAGGGCCGAGTACACCGGGGAGCTGTTTTTT. Variable domain in full (rest from reference TRBV30 and TRBJ2-2): SQTIHQWPATLVQPVGSPLSLECTVEGTSNPNLYWYRQAAGRGLQLLFYSVGIGQISSEVPQNLSASRPQDRQFILSSKKLLLSDSGFYLCAWTRAEYTGELFFGEGSRLTVL.

J is TRBJ1-3 and V is TRBV12-5, with D hard to call. Germline V lookup: CDR1 LGHNT, CDR2 FRNRAP. This CDR3 spans 16 amino acids. V gave up 3 bases and J gave up 0 bases, with 12 bases separating them. In nucleotides, the CDR3 is TGTGCTAGTGGTTTTATAGAGGCGATCTCTGGAAACACCATATATTTT. It is translated as CASGFIEAISGNTIYF.

The count of this clone is one. The chain recombines TRBV9 with TRBJ2-1, with 11 bases matching TRBD1. The CDR3 has 16 residues. Per germline, CDR1 SGDLS and CDR2 YYNGEE. J lost 8 bases, V lost 0 bases, and 7 bases had no gene match. The CDR3 DNA reads as TGTGCCAGCAGCGTAGCTGGACAGGGGGCGATTTATGAGCAGTTCTTC. Protein sequence: CASSVAGQGAIYEQFF.

This clone was counted once. CDR3 nucleotides: TGTGCCAGTAGTAAGACAGGGGGGCTCTACGAGCAGTACTTC. This codes for CASSKTGGLYEQYF. V gene TRBV19 combines with J gene TRBJ2-7; TRBD1 agrees at 9 bases. CDR3 size: 14 residues. Germline assignment: CDR1 LNHDA and CDR2 SQIVND (reference sequence). J was trimmed by 3 bases and V by 4 bases; bases with no gene match: 4.

This sequence joins TRBV18 and TRBJ1-1; 10 bases are shared with TRBD1. Per the germline V gene, CDR1 is KGHSH and CDR2 is LQKENI. J lost 1 base, V lost 8 bases, and 4 bases had no gene match. The CDR3 spans 14 residues. The CDR3 reads CASPGQGSNTEAFF. CDR3 bases: TGTGCCAGCCCGGGACAGGGGTCGAACACTGAAGCTTTCTTT.

The CDR3 spells CASSHRTGEPSGYTF. In nucleotides, the CDR3 is TGTGCCAGCAGTCACCGAACCGGGGAGCCCTCTGGCTACACCTTC. The rearrangement joins TRBV6-5 to TRBJ1-2; D is undetermined. Germline V gene lookup returns CDR1 MNHEY and CDR2 SVGAGI. The CDR3 sequence is 15 residues long. V was clipped by 5 bases and J by 7 bases, with 20 bases between them.

Note on this clone: This same CDR3 is encoded by further DNA sequences in the sample. The J gene is TRBJ1-4, the V gene TRBV30; no clear D. The CDR3 spans 11 residues. Trimming cost V 0 bases and J 8 bases, with 4 bases left between them. Per the germline V gene, CDR1 is GTSNPN and CDR2 is SVGIG (reference sequence). CDR3 sequence (DNA): TGTGCCTGGAGTGTACAAGAAAAACTGTTTTTT. Protein product: CAWSVQEKLFF.

This chain links TRBV15 with TRBJ2-3; no definite D call. The V end was cut by 3 bases, the J end by 0 bases, with 4 bases between. The germline V gene encodes CDR1 LNHNV and CDR2 YYDKDF (reference sequence). This CDR3 contains 13 residues. The CDR3 here is CATSRQSTDTQYF. The DNA of the CDR3 is TGTGCCACCAGCAGGCAGAGCACAGATACGCAGTATTTT.

The CDR3 DNA sequence: TGCGCCAGCAGCTCCACTGGGGGGGCCGGAGAGCAGTACTTC. This sequence encodes CASSSTGGAGEQYF. The chain employs TRBV5-1 and TRBJ2-7, with D maybe TRBD2 (7 bases). CDR1 and CDR2 (germline): SGHRS, YFSETQ. The CDR3 totals 14 residues. V was trimmed by 3 bases and J by 7 bases, leaving 17 bases between them.

V gene TRBV9 combines with J gene TRBJ2-5, with D perhaps matching TRBD2 (5 bases). Trimming removed 4 bases from V and 2 bases from J, with 9 bases in between. The CDR3 consists of 13 residues. Germline values: CDR1 SGDLS, CDR2 YYNGEE. CDR3 nucleotides: TGTGCCAGCAGCTCCGGGGATCAAGAGACCCAGTACTTC. This codes for CASSSGDQETQYF.

The rearrangement uses TRBV4-1 and TRBJ1-4; tentatively, D is TRBD1 (6 bases). Trimming left V 2 bases short and J 0 bases short, with 16 bases between. The CDR3 covers 18 residues. Germline loops: CDR1 MGHRA, CDR2 YSYEKL. The CDR3 DNA follows: TGCGCCAGCAGCCAACAGGGGATCGTGGGGGCAACTAATGAAAAACTGTTTTTT. Its protein is CASSQQGIVGATNEKLFF.

V usage is TRBV7-2 and J usage is TRBJ2-6; D uncertain. V was shortened by 7 bases and J by 2 bases, with 12 bases between the two germline ends. Germline lookup yields CDR1 SGHTA and CDR2 FQGNSA. There are 15 residues in the CDR3. The CDR3 DNA reads TGTGCCAGCACCCCTTGGCAGGCTGGGGCCAACGTCCTGACTTTC. Its protein is CASTPWQAGANVLTF.

In this sample, this clone turned up a few times. The rearrangement uses TRBV4-3 and TRBJ2-1; TRBD2 agrees at 16 bases. This CDR3 comprises 16 residues. Germline CDR1 and CDR2: LGHNA and YSLEER. V gave up 3 bases and J gave up 10 bases; unmatched junction bases: 6. Here the CDR3 reads CASSQGLAGGVGEQFF. The DNA for the CDR3 is TGCGCCAGCAGCCAGGGACTAGCGGGGGGGGTAGGAGAGCAGTTCTTC.

The V gene is TRBV7-9, the J gene TRBJ2-7; D is possibly TRBD2 (5 bases). V gave up 4 bases and J gave up 3 bases, with 13 bases separating them. From germline, CDR1 is SEHNR and CDR2 FQNEAQ (reference sequence). The CDR3 consists of 14 residues. The CDR3, as DNA: TGTGCCAGCAGCTCCTCGGGGATCCTCTACGAGCAGTACTTC. Protein: CASSSSGILYEQYF.

The sample holds a few counts of this clone. This rearrangement joins TRBV6-5 to TRBJ2-7; 10 nucleotides match TRBD2. The V gene's germline CDR1 is MNHEY and CDR2 SVGAGI. Unmatched junction bases numbered 11, after V lost 7 bases and J lost 5 bases. This CDR3 is 15 amino acids long. The CDR3, as DNA: TGTGCCAGCATGGGGCTAGCGGGGGATAAGGACGAGCAGTACTTC. It is translated as CASMGLAGDKDEQYF.

The J gene is TRBJ2-2, the V gene TRBV11-2; possibly TRBD1 for D (6 bases). The germline V gene has CDR1 SGHAT and CDR2 FQNNGV. V dropped 7 bases and J dropped 7 bases, with 19 bases sitting between them. This CDR3 has 15 amino acids. The chain's CDR3 is CASTEYGGGGGELFF. CDR3 coding DNA: TGTGCCAGCACCGAATATGGGGGCGGTGGCGGGGAGCTGTTTTTT.

The table lists this clone with a few counts. V is TRBV28 and J is TRBJ1-1; tentative D call: TRBD1 (6 bases). This CDR3 region has 14 residues. CDR1 is MDHEN and CDR2 is SYDVKM in the germline V gene. V lost 6 bases and J lost 0, with 11 bases in between. CDR3: CASSLGQLNTEAFF. The CDR3 region has the DNA TGTGCCAGCAGCCTCGGACAGTTGAACACTGAAGCTTTCTTT.

The chain carries TRBV5-4 and TRBJ2-2; 9 positions agree with TRBD2. CDR3 length equals 16 residues. Trimming removed 0 bases from V and 6 bases from J; junction bases left unmatched: 6. Germline-derived CDR1 and CDR2 are SGHNT and YYREEE (reference sequence). The CDR3 spells CASSLDWRGGPGELFF. CDR3 sequence (DNA): TGTGCCAGCAGCTTGGATTGGCGGGGGGGCCCCGGGGAGCTGTTTTTT.

The chain carries TRBV18 and TRBJ2-1; 11 bases align to TRBD2. Germline values: CDR1 KGHSH, CDR2 LQKENI. The CDR3 length is 14 residues. Trimming cost V 7 bases and J 3 bases; bases outside gene matches: 2. CDR3 loop: CASCTSGSYNEQFF. The CDR3 bases are TGTGCCAGCTGTACTAGCGGGAGCTACAATGAGCAGTTCTTC.

The chain is built from TRBV7-8 and TRBJ1-1; D unresolved. V shed 1 base and J shed 2 bases, with 8 bases lying between them. CDR1 is SGHVS, CDR2 FQNEAQ, per germline. This CDR3 contains 14 residues. The CDR3 sequence is CASSLVLSNTEAFF. The CDR3 region has the DNA TGTGCCAGCAGCTTAGTTCTCTCTAACACTGAAGCTTTCTTT.

The rearrangement joins TRBV9 to TRBJ2-3; D not resolved. V was shortened by 3 bases and J by 0 bases, with 11 bases between the two germline ends. The CDR3 extends over 15 amino acids. Germline CDR1 and CDR2: SGDLS and YYNGEE. The CDR3 reads CASSAAEPSTDTQYF. The DNA for the CDR3 is TGTGCCAGCAGCGCGGCGGAGCCTAGCACAGATACGCAGTATTTT.

The V call is TRBV7-2, the J call TRBJ2-7, with TRBD1 matching over 10 bases. Germline CDR1 reads SGHTA; CDR2 reads FQGNSA. This CDR3 has 15 amino acids. V shed 6 bases and J 9 bases; nucleotides not matched to a gene: 14. This CDR3 reads CASSPTGTGEEGQYF. The CDR3 coding sequence is TGTGCCAGCAGTCCTACCGGGACAGGGGAAGAAGGGCAGTACTTC. The variable domain in full, completed from reference TRBV7-2 and TRBJ2-7, reads GAGVSQSPSNKVTEKGKDVELRCDPISGHTALYWYRQSLGQGLEFLIYFQGNSAPDKSGLPSDRFSAERTGGSVSTLTIQRTQQEDSAVYLCASSPTGTGEEGQYFGPGTRLTVT.

The chain joins TRBV11-2 to TRBJ2-1; D is uncertain. This CDR3 contains 13 residues. Trimming stripped 0 bases from V and 4 bases from J, with 4 bases between. Germline V lookup: CDR1 SGHAT, CDR2 FQNNGV. CDR3 protein: CASSLDPYNEQFF. The CDR3 DNA is TGTGCCAGCAGCTTAGACCCATACAATGAGCAGTTCTTC.

The chain couples TRBV30 to TRBJ2-5, with a tentative D call TRBD1 (5 bases). The CDR3 length is 14 residues. The V gene's germline CDR1 is GTSNPN and CDR2 SVGIG (reference sequence). Trimming removed 1 base at V and 1 base at J, with 10 bases between. The CDR3 loop reads CAWSATALQETQYF. CDR3 coding DNA: TGTGCCTGGAGTGCGACAGCTCTCCAAGAGACCCAGTACTTC.

The V gene is TRBV4-3, the J gene TRBJ2-3; 7 bases agree with TRBD2. CDR3 length: 18 residues. The germline V gene encodes CDR1 LGHNA and CDR2 YSLEER. V lost 4 bases to trimming and J lost 3 bases; unmatched junction nucleotides: 16. CDR3 sequence reads: CASSLEAGPLEGTDTQYF. The CDR3 DNA sequence: TGCGCCAGCAGCCTCGAAGCGGGGCCCCTAGAGGGGACAGATACGCAGTATTTT.

The J gene is TRBJ2-5, the V gene TRBV7-9; perhaps TRBD1 as D (6 bases). CDR1 is SEHNR and CDR2 is FQNEAQ in the germline V gene (reference sequence). There are 14 residues in the CDR3. Trimming removed 0 bases at V and 5 bases at J, with 10 bases between. The CDR3 DNA is TGTGCCAGCAGCTTAGCACAGGGCGGCGAGACCCAGTACTTC. Residues: CASSLAQGGETQYF. Supplemented by reference TRBV7-9 and TRBJ2-5, the full variable domain reads DTGVSQNPRHKITKRGQNVTFRCDPISEHNRLYWYRQTLGQGPEFLTYFQNEAQLEKSRLLSDRFSAERPKGSFSTLEIQRTEQGDSAMYLCASSLAQGGETQYFGPGTRLLVL.

This chain links TRBV4-3 with TRBJ2-1; D might be TRBD2 (6 bases). The CDR3 consists of 15 residues. V was pared by 0 bases and J by 0 bases, with 6 bases between. CDR1 and CDR2 (germline): LGHNA, YSLEER. CDR3 bases: TGCGCCAGCAGCCAAGAGCGGGACTCCTACAATGAGCAGTTCTTC. This gives the protein CASSQERDSYNEQFF.